A single sample is the source of the 30 T cell receptor beta chains below, sequenced in a study of early T cells in non-severe SARS-CoV-2 infection (dated by TCRdb to the early 2020s). Libraries came from 5' RACE. For sequencing, a NextSeq 500 was employed. Using fastp trimming at Q25 and MiXCR clonotype assembly, TCRdb reanalyzed the public sequencing data and kept in-frame beta chains. Records with the same CDR3 protein are collapsed into one entry carrying the most frequent genes and DNA. In all, the sample holds some 70,000 distinct CDR3 sequences, and less than 5.5% of those were seen once. The ten top clones hold approximately 5.4% of the sample. Sequenced input: whole blood. All receptors come from an adult who was a healthcare worker with PCR-confirmed SARS-CoV-2 infection or an uninfected control (not recorded which).

This clonotype was detected many times. The chain uses TRBV29-1 and TRBJ2-3; the D gene is possibly TRBD2 (7 bases). The CDR3 extends over 17 amino acids. CDR1 is SQVTM, CDR2 ANQGSEA, per germline. Trimming took off 5 bases at V and 0 bases at J, with 21 bases between the two ends. The CDR3 is CSVTEFEGGGSTDTQYF. In DNA, the CDR3 is TGCAGCGTTACGGAGTTTGAGGGAGGGGGAAGCACAGATACGCAGTATTTT.

This clonotype was recorded at least ten times. CDR3 amino acids: CSARRGGLGNTQYF. CDR3 DNA sequence: TGCAGTGCTAGACGGGGGGGCCTGGGGAATACGCAGTATTTT. This chain joins TRBV20-1 and TRBJ2-3, with TRBD2 matching over 8 bases. The CDR3 consists of 14 residues. V lost 2 bases, J lost 7 bases, and 8 bases stayed unmatched. CDR1 and CDR2 (germline): DFQATT, SNEGSKA (reference sequence).

This clonotype was counted ten times or more. The chain employs TRBV11-1 and TRBJ2-1, with 9 bases aligning to TRBD1. With V trimmed by 6 bases and J by 7 bases, 10 bases remained unmatched. The CDR3 extends over 15 amino acids. The germline V gene has CDR1 SGHAT and CDR2 FQDESV (reference sequence). The CDR3 spells CASSQGQGLRNEQFF. In DNA form, the CDR3 reads TGTGCCAGCAGTCAGGGACAGGGACTAAGGAATGAGCAGTTCTTC.

The chain links TRBV6-6 to TRBJ1-3; D call uncertain. V was trimmed by 2 bases and J by 0 bases, leaving 8 bases between them. The CDR3 length is 15 residues. The germline V gene has CDR1 MNHNY and CDR2 SVGAGI (reference sequence). The CDR3 region has the DNA TGTGCCAGCAGTTACGTACAGACCTCTGGAAACACCATATATTTT. This encodes CASSYVQTSGNTIYF.

This clonotype was counted ten times or more. The V gene is TRBV20-1, the J gene TRBJ2-1, with TRBD2 matching 9 bases. J lost 3 bases, V lost 0 bases, and 9 bases had no gene match. The CDR3 sequence is 17 residues long. The germline V gene encodes CDR1 DFQATT and CDR2 SNEGSKA (reference sequence). CDR3 residues: CSARDGGASGVYNEQFF. The CDR3 DNA is TGCAGTGCTAGAGATGGTGGGGCTAGCGGGGTCTACAATGAGCAGTTCTTC.

This clonotype was seen repeatedly, ten times or more. The J gene is TRBJ2-7, the V gene TRBV11-3, with D tentatively TRBD1 (6 bases). Trimming pared 1 base from V and 4 bases from J, leaving 14 bases between. Germline-derived CDR1 and CDR2 are SGHNT and YENEEA. This CDR3 has 15 amino acids. Here the CDR3 reads CASSLGLTGDYEQYF. The CDR3 DNA reads TGTGCCAGCAGCTTAGGGTTGACAGGCGATTACGAGCAGTACTTC.

At least ten counts were recorded for this clonotype. This chain links TRBV5-4 with TRBJ2-1, with a weak D call TRBD1 (5 bases). CDR1 and CDR2 (germline): SGHNT, YYREEE (reference sequence). This CDR3 contains 14 residues. The V end was cut by 0 bases, the J end by 6 bases, with 10 bases between. The CDR3 bases are TGTGCCAGCAGCTTGGAAATCGACAGCAATGAGCAGTTCTTC. It encodes CASSLEIDSNEQFF.

This clonotype was counted only a few times. The chain recombines TRBV20-1 with TRBJ2-3, with TRBD1 matching 7 bases. The CDR3 is 15 amino acids. The trim removed 3 bases at V and 4 bases at J, leaving 10 bases unmatched. Germline loops: CDR1 DFQATT, CDR2 SNEGSKA (reference sequence). CDR3 loop: CSASTGANNPDTQYF. The CDR3 nucleotides are TGCAGTGCTAGCACAGGGGCGAATAACCCAGATACGCAGTATTTT.

This clonotype was observed many times. V is TRBV14 and J is TRBJ1-1; D gene unclear. The V end was cut by 0 bases, the J end by 3 bases, with 5 bases between. This CDR3 region has 13 residues. CDR1 and CDR2 (germline): SGHDN, FVKESK. CDR3 protein: CASSQERDTEAFF. The CDR3 bases are TGTGCCAGCAGCCAAGAAAGAGACACTGAAGCTTTCTTT.

This chain uses TRBV4-1 with TRBJ2-7; TRBD1 matches at 8 bases. The CDR3 extends over 14 amino acids. Germline V gene data show CDR1 as MGHRA and CDR2 as YSYEKL. Germline trimming cut 1 base from V and 3 bases from J; bases unmatched to any gene: 2. The CDR3: CASSQVTGDYEQYF. Written as DNA, the CDR3 is TGCGCCAGCAGCCAAGTGACAGGGGACTACGAGCAGTACTTC.

This clonotype turned up a few times. The DNA of the CDR3 is TGCAGCGGCATTAATAACAGGGGTTCCAAAAACATTCAGTACTTC. Residues: CSGINNRGSKNIQYF. V gene TRBV29-1 combines with J gene TRBJ2-4; 7 positions match TRBD1. The germline gives CDR1 SQVTM, CDR2 ANQGSEA. There are 15 residues in the CDR3. J gave up 2 bases and V 7 bases, and 11 bases lay outside the gene matches. Using reference TRBV29-1 and TRBJ2-4 for the parts outside the CDR3, the full variable domain is SAVISQKPSRDICQRGTSLTIQCQVDSQVTMMFWYRQQPGQSLTLIATANQGSEATYESGFVIDKFPISRPNLTFSTLTVSNMSPEDSSIYLCSGINNRGSKNIQYFGAGTRLSVL.

V gene TRBV2 combines with J gene TRBJ1-2; 7 nucleotides align to TRBD1. Germline CDR1 reads SNHLY; CDR2 reads FYNNEI. This CDR3 is built from 12 residues. With 8 bases clipped from V and 4 bases from J, the junction kept 4 bases outside the gene matches. In DNA, the CDR3 is TGTGCCAGCCAGACAGGGATCTATGGCTACACCTTC. This encodes CASQTGIYGYTF.

This clonotype has a count of ten or more. The chain recombines TRBV24-1 with TRBJ1-5; D might be TRBD1 (6 bases). The length of the CDR3 is 12 residues. The V gene's germline CDR1 is KGHDR and CDR2 SFDVKD. The ends were cut back, 10 bases at V and 1 base at J, with 7 bases in the middle. CDR3 coding DNA: TGTGCCACGCAGGGGAGCAATCAGCCCCAGCATTTT. This sequence encodes CATQGSNQPQHF.

This clonotype appeared many times. The rearrangement links TRBV5-5 to TRBJ2-5; 8 nucleotides agree with TRBD2. Germline CDR1 reads SGHKS; CDR2 reads YYEKEE (reference sequence). The CDR3 consists of 13 residues. The ends lost 4 bases at V and 1 base at J; junction bases unmatched: 0. CDR3 DNA sequence: TGTGCCAGCAGCGGGACTAGCCAAGAGACCCAGTACTTC. This gives the protein CASSGTSQETQYF.

This clonotype was picked up many times. CDR3 in amino acids: CAISEGLANSGNTIYF. The CDR3 DNA reads as TGTGCCATCAGTGAGGGTTTGGCCAACTCTGGAAACACCATATATTTT. The V call is TRBV10-3, the J call TRBJ1-3; D is ambiguous. Between the trimmed V and J ends, which lost 2 bases and 0 bases, there was a span of 11 bases. Germline V gives CDR1 ENHRY, CDR2 SYGVKD. The CDR3 length is 16 residues.

This clonotype was seen many times. The chain links TRBV5-1 to TRBJ1-1; 9 bases line up with TRBD1. After removal of 2 bases from V and 4 bases from J, the junction contained 9 bases not matched to a gene. There are 16 residues in the CDR3. Germline CDR1 is SGHRS and CDR2 is YFSETQ. The CDR3 DNA reads TGCGCCAGCAGCTTAGGACAGGGGACTTTTCTCACTGAAGCTTTCTTT. Translating gives CASSLGQGTFLTEAFF.

This clonotype was seen repeatedly, ten times or more. The chain carries TRBV5-1 and TRBJ2-3, with D possibly TRBD2 on 6 matching bases. This CDR3 contains 14 residues. Germline loops: CDR1 SGHRS, CDR2 YFSETQ. V lost 5 bases and J 3 bases, leaving 13 bases between the germline ends. The DNA of the CDR3 is TGCGCCAGCAGGCTAGCGAGATGGACAGATACGCAGTATTTT. It is translated as CASRLARWTDTQYF. Full variable domain (remainder filled in from reference TRBV5-1 and TRBJ2-3): KAGVTQTPRYLIKTRGQQVTLSCSPISGHRSVSWYQQTPGQGLQFLFEYFSETQRNKGNFPGRFSGRQFSNSRSEMNVSTLELGDSALYLCASRLARWTDTQYFGPGTRLTVL.

At least ten counts were recorded for this clonotype. The rearrangement uses TRBV30 and TRBJ1-5, with D possibly matching TRBD1 (5 bases). The V end lost 8 bases, the J end lost 4 bases, and 9 bases lay between the germline ends. Germline-derived CDR1 and CDR2 are GTSNPN and SVGIG (reference sequence). The CDR3 runs 11 residues. CDR3 in amino acids: CAGGVNQPQHF. CDR3 DNA sequence: TGTGCCGGAGGGGTGAATCAGCCCCAGCATTTT.

This clonotype was seen more than once but under ten times. The V gene is TRBV20-1, the J gene TRBJ2-4, with 8 bases identical to TRBD2. Germline lookup yields CDR1 DFQATT and CDR2 SNEGSKA (reference sequence). V shed 5 bases, J shed 2 bases, and the junction held 8 bases outside the gene matches. This CDR3 has 15 residues. CDR3 nucleotides: TGCAGTGCTCGTCTAGCGGGTCTTTCCAAAAACATTCAGTACTTC. It specifies CSARLAGLSKNIQYF.

The chain has TRBV7-9 and TRBJ1-1; tentatively, D is TRBD1 (6 bases). Deletions cut 4 bases from V and 3 bases from J, with 24 bases between. Per germline, CDR1 SEHNR and CDR2 FQNEAQ (reference sequence). The CDR3 totals 18 residues. This CDR3 is CASSSTYGTTSFYTEAFF. CDR3 bases: TGTGCCAGCAGCTCCACTTATGGGACAACAAGCTTCTACACTGAAGCTTTCTTT.

This clonotype was detected only a few times. The chain carries TRBV4-1 and TRBJ2-7, with 11 bases lining up with TRBD2. J gave up 6 bases and V 3 bases, and 7 bases lay outside the gene matches. The CDR3 is 15 residues long. Looked up from germline, CDR1 is MGHRA and CDR2 is YSYEKL. This chain's CDR3 is CASSHIAGGPSEQYF. The CDR3 DNA reads as TGCGCCAGCAGCCACATAGCGGGAGGGCCTTCCGAGCAGTACTTC.

This clonotype was seen only a few times. The J gene is TRBJ1-4, the V gene TRBV30; 7 bases match TRBD1. CDR3 size: 14 residues. The J segment lost 6 bases and the V segment lost 1 base, leaving 5 bases of the junction unmatched. CDR1 is GTSNPN, CDR2 SVGIG, per germline (reference sequence). CDR3 in amino acids: CAWSEQTGYEKLFF. The CDR3 DNA reads TGTGCCTGGAGTGAACAGACAGGGTATGAAAAACTGTTTTTT.

There are a few counts of this clonotype. This rearrangement joins TRBV3-1 to TRBJ2-1; the match to TRBD2 covers 14 bases. The CDR3 covers 18 residues. CDR1 and CDR2 (germline): LGHDT, YNNKEL (reference sequence). Trimming cost V 4 bases and J 8 bases; bases outside gene matches: 13. As DNA, the CDR3 is TGTGCCAGCAGCCGCCCGGGACTAGCGGGGGCGCATGGAGATGAGCAGTTCTTC. Translation: CASSRPGLAGAHGDEQFF.

This clonotype was recorded at least ten times. The CDR3 spells CASSLGDYEQYF. CDR3 nucleotides: TGTGCCAGCAGCTTAGGGGACTACGAGCAGTACTTC. The chain employs TRBV7-9 and TRBJ2-7; D remains ambiguous. V was pared by 1 base and J by 3 bases, with 4 bases between. The CDR3 consists of 12 residues. The germline V gene encodes CDR1 SEHNR and CDR2 FQNEAQ (reference sequence). Complete variable domain (other parts from reference TRBV7-9 and TRBJ2-7): DTGVSQNPRHKITKRGQNVTFRCDPISEHNRLYWYRQTLGQGPEFLTYFQNEAQLEKSRLLSDRFSAERPKGSFSTLEIQRTEQGDSAMYLCASSLGDYEQYFGPGTRLTVT.

At least ten counts were recorded for this clonotype. The chain recombines TRBV27 with TRBJ2-7; 8 positions agree with TRBD1. Trimming took 5 bases from V and 5 from J; bases not matched to a gene: 8. Germline loops: CDR1 MNHEY, CDR2 SMNVEV (reference sequence). The CDR3 loop spans 14 amino acids. The CDR3 DNA is TGTGCCAGCAGTGGGACAGGATCTCTAGACGAGCAGTACTTC. Amino acids: CASSGTGSLDEQYF.

With regard to this clonotype: The CDR3 ends on some other residue instead of the conserved phenylalanine or tryptophan, so this is likely a read error. The chain is built from TRBV6-1 and TRBJ2-7; weak D call: TRBD1 (7 bases). CDR1 is MNHNS, CDR2 SASEGT, per germline. The CDR3 is made up of 15 amino acids. The V gene lost 6 bases and the J gene lost 0 bases, with 15 bases spanning the gap. The CDR3 reads CASRSSRGVSYEQYY. The CDR3 bases are TGTGCCAGCAGATCCAGCAGGGGGGTCTCCTACGAGCAGTACTAC.

V and J are TRBV7-9 and TRBJ2-6; either TRBD1 or TRBD2 may fit D (5 bases each). The CDR3 spans 19 residues. Trimming stripped 5 bases from V and 0 bases from J, with 20 bases between. The germline CDR1 and CDR2 sequences are SEHNR and FQNEAQ (reference sequence). CDR3: CASSPDVGRTISGANVLTF. In nucleotides, the CDR3 is TGTGCCAGCAGCCCGGACGTGGGACGGACGATCTCTGGGGCCAACGTCCTGACTTTC.

At least ten counts were recorded for this clonotype. This chain connects TRBV7-9 to TRBJ2-3; D remains ambiguous. Trimming took 3 bases from V and 2 from J, leaving 6 bases between them. CDR1 and CDR2 (germline): SEHNR, FQNEAQ (reference sequence). The CDR3 has 13 residues. The CDR3 reads CASSFSHTDTQYF. The CDR3 bases are TGTGCCAGCAGCTTCTCACACACAGATACGCAGTATTTT.

This clonotype was counted a few times. This chain joins TRBV24-1 and TRBJ2-7; 7 positions agree with TRBD1. J gave up 4 bases and V 5 bases, and 10 bases lay outside the gene matches. Germline-derived CDR1 and CDR2 are KGHDR and SFDVKD. The CDR3 is 15 residues long. CDR3 nucleotides: TGTGCCACCAGTGCGACGGCAGGGGGAACTTACGAGCAGTACTTC. This sequence encodes CATSATAGGTYEQYF.

In this sample, this clonotype turned up a few times. V and J are TRBV5-5 and TRBJ1-5; 7 bases agree with TRBD1. The CDR3 sequence is 15 residues long. Losses at the gene ends were 4 bases for V and 4 bases for J; bases not matched to a gene: 8. Germline-derived CDR1 and CDR2 are SGHKS and YYEKEE (reference sequence). The CDR3 DNA follows: TGTGCCAGCAGCCAAACCGACAGGGAAAATCAGCCCCAGCATTTT. Translating it yields CASSQTDRENQPQHF.